The 28 T cell receptor beta chains in this list originate from one sample, sequenced in a study of OX40 agonist ivuxolimab in advanced cancers. Here immunoSEQ multiplex PCR was the method, and the copy in TCRdb shows in-frame clones only, minus some. The data contain 44,000 or so clones, roughly 88% of them singletons. The sequencing here drew on CD4+ or CD8+ T cells sorted from blood, taken in a trial of the OX40 agonist ivuxolimab. The receptors were gathered from an adult with an advanced solid tumor such as melanoma, head and neck, liver or kidney cancer.

The DNA for the CDR3 is TGTGCCAGTACCCTCGGGACAGGGCTCAATCAGCCCCAGCATTTT. It is translated as CASTLGTGLNQPQHF. The rearrangement links TRBV19 to TRBJ1-5, with 9 nucleotides matching TRBD1. J lost 3 bases, V lost 7 bases, and 7 bases had no gene match. The germline V gene encodes CDR1 LNHDA and CDR2 SQIVND (reference sequence). The CDR3 runs to 15 residues.

A single count supports this clone. This rearrangement joins TRBV5-1 to TRBJ1-1; 10 bases line up with TRBD1. The CDR3 covers 14 residues. The germline gives CDR1 SGHRS, CDR2 YFSETQ. The trim removed 4 bases at V and 1 base at J, leaving 1 base unmatched. The CDR3 DNA sequence: TGCGCCAGCAGCCGACAGGGGGCGAACACTGAAGCTTTCTTT. Amino acids: CASSRQGANTEAFF.

As DNA, the CDR3 is TGTGCCAGCAGTTTCCTGCAGGGTGCGAGAAAACTGTTTTTT. Translation gives CASSFLQGARKLFF. The genes are TRBV28 and TRBJ1-4; D is possibly TRBD1 (5 bases). Germline V gene sequence: CDR1 MDHEN, CDR2 SYDVKM. The CDR3 spans 14 residues. The V gene lost 3 bases and the J gene lost 10 bases, with 15 bases spanning the gap.

The J gene is TRBJ1-1, the V gene TRBV11-2; 7 nucleotides match TRBD1. The CDR3 runs to 14 residues. Germline assignment: CDR1 SGHAT and CDR2 FQNNGV. V lost 5 bases and J lost 5; bases outside the gene matches: 8. DNA of the CDR3: TGTGCCAGCAGCCAAAGACAGGGAGGGACTGAAGCTTTCTTT. Amino acids: CASSQRQGGTEAFF.

The chain employs TRBV7-9 and TRBJ2-1; 12 bases agree with TRBD2. This CDR3 is built from 15 residues. Unmatched junction bases numbered 2, after V lost 1 base and J lost 7 bases. Germline V gene lookup returns CDR1 SEHNR and CDR2 FQNEAQ (reference sequence). CDR3 amino acids: CASSLVLAGGNEQFF. In DNA, the CDR3 is TGTGCCAGCAGCTTAGTTCTAGCGGGAGGGAATGAGCAGTTCTTC.

This chain joins TRBV18 and TRBJ1-1, with D unresolved. The CDR3 runs to 14 residues. Trimming took off 0 bases at V and 6 bases at J, with 11 bases between the two ends. Germline-derived CDR1 and CDR2 are KGHSH and LQKENI. This chain's CDR3 is CASSPPETTAEAFF. In DNA form, the CDR3 reads TGTGCCAGCTCACCACCCGAGACAACTGCTGAAGCTTTCTTT.

The chain couples TRBV30 to TRBJ2-5; 9 bases are a match to TRBD2. The CDR3 loop spans 15 amino acids. Germline CDR1 is GTSNPN and CDR2 is SVGIG (reference sequence). V lost 4 bases to trimming and J lost 4 bases; unmatched junction nucleotides: 10. The CDR3 DNA sequence: TGTGCCTGGAATAGAGTCGCGGGGGGGCGAGAGACCCAGTACTTC. Protein product: CAWNRVAGGRETQYF.

The chain links TRBV10-1 to TRBJ1-6, with no clear D. V gave up 4 bases and J gave up 10 bases, with 14 bases separating them. Germline loops: CDR1 WNHNN, CDR2 SYGVQD (reference sequence). The CDR3 has 14 amino acids. The CDR3 is CASSVDTVGSPLHF. The CDR3 DNA follows: TGCGCCAGCAGTGTCGACACCGTGGGATCACCCCTCCACTTT.

The rearrangement uses TRBV7-7 and TRBJ2-4, with 11 bases fitting TRBD1. V was clipped by 5 bases and J by 3 bases; unmatched bases: 9. CDR3 length: 17 amino acids. Per the germline V gene, CDR1 is SSHAT and CDR2 is FNYEAQ (reference sequence). The CDR3 reads CASSLRDRGFLKNIQYF. As DNA, the CDR3 is TGTGCCAGCAGCCTCAGGGACAGGGGGTTTCTCAAAAACATTCAGTACTTC.

This chain uses TRBV28 with TRBJ2-7, with D maybe TRBD1 (6 bases). Per germline, CDR1 MDHEN and CDR2 SYDVKM. V lost 3 bases and J 3 bases, leaving 12 bases between the germline ends. CDR3 length: 14 residues. CDR3 sequence: CASSLGQGFYEQYF. The CDR3 DNA reads as TGTGCCAGCAGTTTGGGGCAGGGGTTCTACGAGCAGTACTTC.

This chain links TRBV30 with TRBJ2-7, with D tentatively TRBD2 (6 bases). V lost 1 base and J lost 5, with 15 bases in between. Germline values: CDR1 GTSNPN, CDR2 SVGIG (reference sequence). CDR3 length: 14 residues. CDR3: CAWSGGGVLDEQYF. In nucleotides, the CDR3 is TGTGCCTGGAGTGGTGGCGGGGTGTTGGACGAGCAGTACTTC.

Here the CDR3 reads CASSATGNPHEQYF. CDR3 nucleotide sequence: TGCGCCAGCAGTGCGACAGGGAATCCCCACGAGCAGTACTTC. The chain couples TRBV10-1 to TRBJ2-7, with TRBD1 matching over 7 bases. The V gene end was trimmed by 4 bases and the J gene end by 5 bases; junction bases not matched to a gene: 8. Germline CDR1 WNHNN, CDR2 SYGVQD (reference sequence). This CDR3 has 14 amino acids.

The genes are TRBV30 and TRBJ2-4, with 8 bases that match TRBD2. Germline loops: CDR1 GTSNPN, CDR2 SVGIG (reference sequence). J gave up 6 bases and V 0 bases, and 4 bases lay outside the gene matches. The CDR3 spans 14 residues. The CDR3 protein is CAWSVGSGVNIQYF. CDR3 coding DNA: TGTGCCTGGAGTGTAGGTAGCGGGGTAAACATTCAGTACTTC. The entire variable domain, with the rest obtained from reference TRBV30 and TRBJ2-4, is as follows: SQTIHQWPATLVQPVGSPLSLECTVEGTSNPNLYWYRQAAGRGLQLLFYSVGIGQISSEVPQNLSASRPQDRQFILSSKKLLLSDSGFYLCAWSVGSGVNIQYFGAGTRLSVL.

The chain carries TRBV19 and TRBJ1-2, with D unresolved. The V gene's germline CDR1 is LNHDA and CDR2 SQIVND (reference sequence). Trimming cost V 2 bases and J 4 bases, with 17 bases left between them. CDR3 size: 16 residues. CDR3 DNA: TGTGCCAGTAGTATATCGTCCGGCGGAAGGCGCTATGGCTACACCTTC. This codes for CASSISSGGRRYGYTF.

The chain combines TRBV5-1 with TRBJ2-7; D ambiguous. Trimming stripped 4 bases from V and 1 base from J, with 9 bases between. CDR1 SGHRS and CDR2 YFSETQ come from the germline V gene. CDR3 size: 13 residues. In DNA form, the CDR3 reads TGCGCCAGCAGCAGTGGACCTTCCTACGAGCAGTACTTC. Translating it yields CASSSGPSYEQYF. The variable domain in full, with the rest retrieved from reference TRBV5-1 and TRBJ2-7, is KAGVTQTPRYLIKTRGQQVTLSCSPISGHRSVSWYQQTPGQGLQFLFEYFSETQRNKGNFPGRFSGRQFSNSRSEMNVSTLELGDSALYLCASSSGPSYEQYFGPGTRLTVT.

V and J are TRBV11-1 and TRBJ1-2, with D maybe TRBD1 (5 bases). With 5 bases removed from V and 4 bases from J, the gap between germline ends came to 17 bases. The CDR3 extends over 15 amino acids. Germline CDR1 is SGHAT and CDR2 is FQDESV (reference sequence). The CDR3 nucleotides read TGTGCCAGCAGCCAAGGGGCTGGGGGACTCTATGGCTACACCTTC. Protein sequence: CASSQGAGGLYGYTF.

V is TRBV9 and J is TRBJ2-1; 10 nucleotides agree with TRBD2. The germline CDR1 and CDR2 sequences are SGDLS and YYNGEE. The CDR3 extends over 18 amino acids. The junction had 6 bases not matched to a gene; V was cut back by 0 bases and J by 0 bases. CDR3 sequence (DNA): TGTGCCAGCAGCGTAGATCCTAGCGGGGGATACTCCTACAATGAGCAGTTCTTC. It translates to CASSVDPSGGYSYNEQFF.

The rearrangement joins TRBV5-1 to TRBJ2-1, with TRBD2 identical over 13 bases. J lost 1 base, V lost 3 bases, and 1 base had no gene match. The germline gives CDR1 SGHRS, CDR2 YFSETQ. The CDR3 is 16 residues long. The CDR3 spells CASSWGLAGSYNEQFF. The CDR3 nucleotides read TGCGCCAGCAGCTGGGGACTAGCGGGGTCCTACAATGAGCAGTTCTTC.

In this sample, this clone turned up once. The chain employs TRBV28 and TRBJ1-1; 8 bases map to TRBD1. This CDR3 comprises 14 residues. The trim removed 7 bases at V and 1 base at J, leaving 5 bases unmatched. The germline V gene has CDR1 MDHEN and CDR2 SYDVKM. Here the CDR3 reads CASIEQGANTEAFF. CDR3 in DNA: TGTGCCAGCATCGAGCAGGGGGCGAACACTGAAGCTTTCTTT.

This sequence joins TRBV11-2 and TRBJ1-4; perhaps TRBD1 as D (6 bases). Germline V CDR1 and CDR2: SGHAT, FQNNGV. This CDR3 spans 15 amino acids. The V end was cut by 3 bases, the J end by 0 bases, with 8 bases between. CDR3 nucleotide sequence: TGTGCCAGCAGCTTTAACAGGGCAACTAATGAAAAACTGTTTTTT. Translation gives CASSFNRATNEKLFF.

The genes are TRBV5-1 and TRBJ2-2; a weak D match, TRBD2 (5 bases). The CDR3 sequence is 14 residues long. Trimming pared 2 bases from V and 7 bases from J, leaving 12 bases between. From germline, CDR1 is SGHRS and CDR2 YFSETQ. The CDR3 sequence: CASSFGVGNGELFF. The CDR3 DNA reads TGCGCCAGCAGCTTTGGGGTCGGGAACGGGGAGCTGTTTTTT.

The V gene is TRBV5-4, the J gene TRBJ2-7; unclear D gene. Germline CDR1 SGHNT, CDR2 YYREEE (reference sequence). The CDR3 loop spans 15 amino acids. Trimming removed 0 bases at V and 3 bases at J, with 13 bases between. CDR3 region: CASSLEIGSSYEQYF. Here the CDR3 DNA reads TGTGCCAGCAGCTTGGAGATAGGGTCGAGCTACGAGCAGTACTTC.

The chain employs TRBV7-9 and TRBJ1-3; D ambiguous. Germline-derived CDR1 and CDR2 are SEHNR and FQNEAQ (reference sequence). The germline V and J ends were trimmed by 1 base and 8 bases, with 6 bases remaining between them. CDR3 length equals 12 residues. The CDR3 nucleotides read TGTGCCAGCAGCTTAGAGGGAGACACCATATATTTT. It translates to CASSLEGDTIYF.

The rearrangement uses TRBV18 and TRBJ1-1; TRBD1 agrees at 9 bases. The CDR3 length is 15 residues. Germline CDR1 reads KGHSH; CDR2 reads LQKENI. V shed 3 bases, J shed 3 bases, and the junction held 5 bases outside the gene matches. The CDR3: CASSPGTGMDTEAFF. Here the CDR3 DNA reads TGTGCCAGCTCACCGGGGACAGGGATGGACACTGAAGCTTTCTTT.

V and J are TRBV5-5 and TRBJ1-6; D not certain. The germline V gene has CDR1 SGHKS and CDR2 YYEKEE (reference sequence). CDR3 length: 15 residues. V was cut by 4 bases and J by 5 bases, with 13 bases left in between. The CDR3 is CASSGGRTDNSPLHF. CDR3 bases: TGTGCCAGCAGCGGCGGACGGACCGATAATTCACCCCTCCACTTT.

The chain joins TRBV4-1 to TRBJ2-1, with D perhaps matching TRBD2 (6 bases). The length of the CDR3 is 13 residues. Germline assignment: CDR1 MGHRA and CDR2 YSYEKL. The V and J ends lost 5 bases and 8 bases respectively, with 13 bases between them. CDR3 DNA: TGCGCCAGCAGCTCCCGACTAGTAGATGAGCAGTTCTTC. Translating gives CASSSRLVDEQFF.

The chain employs TRBV6-5 and TRBJ2-7, with unresolved D. The V end lost 2 bases, the J end lost 3 bases, and 8 bases lay between the germline ends. Germline V CDR1 and CDR2: MNHEY, SVGAGI. CDR3 length: 13 residues. CDR3 DNA: TGTGCCAGCAGTTACGGGCAGTTCTACGAGCAGTACTTC. Its translation is CASSYGQFYEQYF.

The V and J genes are TRBV19 and TRBJ2-5; D is perhaps TRBD2 (7 bases). Looked up from germline, CDR1 is LNHDA and CDR2 is SQIVND (reference sequence). The length of the CDR3 is 15 residues. The V end was cut by 2 bases, the J end by 2 bases, with 12 bases between. DNA for the CDR3: TGTGCCAGTAGTATACGGGGGGCACCTCAAGAGACCCAGTACTTC. Amino acid sequence: CASSIRGAPQETQYF.